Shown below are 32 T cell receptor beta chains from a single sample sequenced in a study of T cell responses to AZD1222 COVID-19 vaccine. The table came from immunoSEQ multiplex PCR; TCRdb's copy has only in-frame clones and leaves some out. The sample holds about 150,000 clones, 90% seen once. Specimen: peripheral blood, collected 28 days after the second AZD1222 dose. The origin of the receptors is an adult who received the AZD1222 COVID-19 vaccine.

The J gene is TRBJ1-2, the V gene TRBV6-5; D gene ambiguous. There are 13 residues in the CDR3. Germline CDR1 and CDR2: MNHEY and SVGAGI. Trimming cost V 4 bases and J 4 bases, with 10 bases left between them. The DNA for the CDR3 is TGTGCCAGCAGTTCGGACGGTTCCTATGGCTACACCTTC. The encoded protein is CASSSDGSYGYTF.

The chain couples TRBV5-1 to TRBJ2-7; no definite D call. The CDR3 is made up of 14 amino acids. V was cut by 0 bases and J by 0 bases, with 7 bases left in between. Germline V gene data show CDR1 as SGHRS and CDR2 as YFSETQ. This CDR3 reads CASSLDPSSYEQYF. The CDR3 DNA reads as TGCGCCAGCAGCTTGGACCCGAGCTCCTACGAGCAGTACTTC.

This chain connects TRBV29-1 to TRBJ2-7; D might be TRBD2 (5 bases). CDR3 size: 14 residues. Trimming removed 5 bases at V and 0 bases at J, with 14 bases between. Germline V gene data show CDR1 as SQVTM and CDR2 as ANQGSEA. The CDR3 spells CSVRQAATSYEQYF. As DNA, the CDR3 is TGCAGCGTTCGACAAGCGGCAACCTCCTACGAGCAGTACTTC.

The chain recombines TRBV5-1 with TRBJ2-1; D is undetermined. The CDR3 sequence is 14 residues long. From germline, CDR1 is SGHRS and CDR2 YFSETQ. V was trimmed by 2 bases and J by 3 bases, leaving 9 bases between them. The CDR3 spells CASSFEANYNEQFF. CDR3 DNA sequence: TGCGCCAGCAGCTTCGAGGCTAACTACAATGAGCAGTTCTTC.

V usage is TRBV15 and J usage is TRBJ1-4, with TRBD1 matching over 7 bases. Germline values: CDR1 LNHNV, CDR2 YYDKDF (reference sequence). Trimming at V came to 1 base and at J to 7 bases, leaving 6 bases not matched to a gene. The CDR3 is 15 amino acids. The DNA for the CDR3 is TGTGCCACCAGCAGAGCAAGGGGGCCTGTTGAAAAACTGTTTTTT. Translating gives CATSRARGPVEKLFF.

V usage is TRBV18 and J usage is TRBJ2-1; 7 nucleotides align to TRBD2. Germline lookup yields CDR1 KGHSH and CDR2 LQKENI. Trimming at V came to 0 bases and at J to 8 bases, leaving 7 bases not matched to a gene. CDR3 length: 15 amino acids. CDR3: CASSPPAGAADEQFF. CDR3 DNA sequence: TGTGCCAGCTCACCACCGGCGGGAGCCGCAGATGAGCAGTTCTTC.

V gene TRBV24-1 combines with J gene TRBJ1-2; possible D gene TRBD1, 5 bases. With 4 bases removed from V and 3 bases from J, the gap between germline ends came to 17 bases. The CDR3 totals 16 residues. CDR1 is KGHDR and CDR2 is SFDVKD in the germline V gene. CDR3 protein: CATSDPRDGGDYGYTF. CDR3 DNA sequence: TGTGCCACCAGTGACCCCCGGGACGGTGGAGACTATGGCTACACCTTC.

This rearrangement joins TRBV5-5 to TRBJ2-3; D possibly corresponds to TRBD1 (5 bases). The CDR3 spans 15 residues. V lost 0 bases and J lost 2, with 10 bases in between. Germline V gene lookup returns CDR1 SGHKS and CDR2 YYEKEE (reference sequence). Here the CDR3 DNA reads TGTGCCAGCAGCTTGGGGGGCGGTATCACAGATACGCAGTATTTT. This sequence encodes CASSLGGGITDTQYF.

Written as DNA, the CDR3 is TGCGCCAGCAGCTCCGGGACAGGGGTTGAAAAACTGTTTTTT. This sequence encodes CASSSGTGVEKLFF. This chain links TRBV5-1 with TRBJ1-4; 10 bases fit TRBD1. V was pared by 3 bases and J by 7 bases, with 3 bases of the junction left unmatched. The germline V gene encodes CDR1 SGHRS and CDR2 YFSETQ. The CDR3 runs to 14 residues.

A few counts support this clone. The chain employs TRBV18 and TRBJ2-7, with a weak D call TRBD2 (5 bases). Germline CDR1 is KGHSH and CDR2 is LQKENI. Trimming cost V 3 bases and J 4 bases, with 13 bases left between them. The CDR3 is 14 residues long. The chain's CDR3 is CASSPNPDSYEQYF. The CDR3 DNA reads TGTGCCAGCTCACCGAACCCGGACTCATACGAGCAGTACTTC.

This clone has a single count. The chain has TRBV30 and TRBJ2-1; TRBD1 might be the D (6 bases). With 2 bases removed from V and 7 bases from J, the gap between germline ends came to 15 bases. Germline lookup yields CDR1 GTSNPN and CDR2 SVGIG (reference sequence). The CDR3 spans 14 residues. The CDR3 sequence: CAWSRGSPLNEQFF. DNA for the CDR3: TGTGCCTGGAGTAGGGGGAGTCCGCTTAATGAGCAGTTCTTC.

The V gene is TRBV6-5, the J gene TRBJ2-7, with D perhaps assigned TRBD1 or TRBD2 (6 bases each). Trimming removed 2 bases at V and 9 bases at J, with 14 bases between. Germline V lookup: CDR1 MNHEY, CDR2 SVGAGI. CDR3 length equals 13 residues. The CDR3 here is CASSYEDRGRQYF. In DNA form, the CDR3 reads TGTGCCAGCAGTTACGAGGACCGGGGGCGGCAGTACTTC.

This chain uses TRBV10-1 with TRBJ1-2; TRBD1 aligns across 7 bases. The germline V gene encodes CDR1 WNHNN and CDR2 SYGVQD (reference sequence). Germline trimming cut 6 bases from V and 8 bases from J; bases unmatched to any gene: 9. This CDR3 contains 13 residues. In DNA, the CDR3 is TGCGCCAGCAGCCGAACAGGGGAAGGCGGCTACACCTTC. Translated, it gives CASSRTGEGGYTF.

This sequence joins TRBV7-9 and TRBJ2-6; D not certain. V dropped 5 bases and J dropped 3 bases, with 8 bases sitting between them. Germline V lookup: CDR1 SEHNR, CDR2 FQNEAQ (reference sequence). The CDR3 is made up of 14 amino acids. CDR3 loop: CASSGRYGANVLTF. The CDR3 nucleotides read TGTGCCAGCAGCGGCAGGTATGGGGCCAACGTCCTGACTTTC. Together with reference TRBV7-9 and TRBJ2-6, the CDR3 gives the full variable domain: DTGVSQNPRHKITKRGQNVTFRCDPISEHNRLYWYRQTLGQGPEFLTYFQNEAQLEKSRLLSDRFSAERPKGSFSTLEIQRTEQGDSAMYLCASSGRYGANVLTFGAGSRLTVL.

CDR3 nucleotide sequence: TGTGCCAGCAGTTACTTGGGCAGGGGGCAGCTATTCCAAGAGACCCAGTACTTC. Translation: CASSYLGRGQLFQETQYF. The chain uses TRBV6-2 or TRBV6-3 and TRBJ2-5, with 8 bases aligning to TRBD1. Losses at the gene ends were 1 base for V and 1 base for J; bases not matched to a gene: 11. CDR3 length equals 18 residues. In germline, CDR1 is MNHEY, CDR2 SVGEGT.

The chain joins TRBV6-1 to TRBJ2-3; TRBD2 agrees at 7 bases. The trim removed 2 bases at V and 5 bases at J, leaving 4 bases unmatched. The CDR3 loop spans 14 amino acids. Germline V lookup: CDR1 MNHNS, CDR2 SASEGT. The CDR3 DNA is TGTGCCAGCAGTGAATTACTAGCGTTAGATACGCAGTATTTT. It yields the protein CASSELLALDTQYF.

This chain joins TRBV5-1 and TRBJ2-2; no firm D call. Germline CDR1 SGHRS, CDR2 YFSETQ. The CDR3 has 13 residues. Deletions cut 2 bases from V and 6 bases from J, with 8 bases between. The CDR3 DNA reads TGCGCCAGCAGCTTACCCTCACCCGGGGAGCTGTTTTTT. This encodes CASSLPSPGELFF.

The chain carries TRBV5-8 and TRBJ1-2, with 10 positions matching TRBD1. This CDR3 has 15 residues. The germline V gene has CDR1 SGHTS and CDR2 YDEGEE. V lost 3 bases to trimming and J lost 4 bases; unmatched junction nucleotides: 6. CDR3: CASSSRTGGGYGYTF. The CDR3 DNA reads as TGTGCCAGCAGCTCGAGGACAGGGGGTGGCTATGGCTACACCTTC.

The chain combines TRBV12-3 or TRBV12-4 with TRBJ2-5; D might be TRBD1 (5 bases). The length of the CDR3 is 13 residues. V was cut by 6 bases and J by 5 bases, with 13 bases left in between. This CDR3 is CASSPGRVETQYF. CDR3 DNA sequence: TGTGCCAGCAGCCCTGGCAGGGTGGAGACCCAGTACTTC.

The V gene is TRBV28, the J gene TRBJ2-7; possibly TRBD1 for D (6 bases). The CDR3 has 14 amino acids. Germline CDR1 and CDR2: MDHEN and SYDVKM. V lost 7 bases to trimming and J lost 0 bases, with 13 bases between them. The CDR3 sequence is CASTRQVLSYEQYF. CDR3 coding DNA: TGTGCCAGCACCCGACAGGTTCTCTCCTACGAGCAGTACTTC. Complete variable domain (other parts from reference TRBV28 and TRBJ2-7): DVKVTQSSRYLVKRTGEKVFLECVQDMDHENMFWYRQDPGLGLRLIYFSYDVKMKEKGDIPEGYSVSREKKERFSLILESASTNQTSMYLCASTRQVLSYEQYFGPGTRLTVT.

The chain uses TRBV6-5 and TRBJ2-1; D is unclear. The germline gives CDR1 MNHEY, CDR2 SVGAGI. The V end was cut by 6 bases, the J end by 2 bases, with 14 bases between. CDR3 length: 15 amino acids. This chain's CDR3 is CASSPDITTYNEQFF. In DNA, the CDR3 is TGTGCCAGCAGCCCCGACATCACCACCTACAATGAGCAGTTCTTC.

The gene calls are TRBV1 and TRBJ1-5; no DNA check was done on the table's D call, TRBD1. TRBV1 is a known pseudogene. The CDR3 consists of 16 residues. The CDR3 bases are TGCACCAGCAGTATCCAGGGGACAAGGGGCAATCAGCCCCAGCATTTT. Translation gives CTSSIQGTRGNQPQHF.

As DNA, the CDR3 is TGTGCCAGCAGCCAAGCAATAAGGACTAGCGGGAGTACAGATACGCAGTATTTT. It is translated as CASSQAIRTSGSTDTQYF. The rearrangement links TRBV14 to TRBJ2-3; 13 bases map to TRBD2. The germline V gene encodes CDR1 SGHDN and CDR2 FVKESK. Trimming took 1 base from V and 3 from J; bases not matched to a gene: 7. The CDR3 runs to 18 residues. Full variable domain (rest looked up from reference TRBV14 and TRBJ2-3): EAGVTQFPSHSVIEKGQTVTLRCDPISGHDNLYWYRRVMGKEIKFLLHFVKESKQDESGMPNNRFLAERTGGTYSTLKVQPAELEDSGVYFCASSQAIRTSGSTDTQYFGPGTRLTVL.

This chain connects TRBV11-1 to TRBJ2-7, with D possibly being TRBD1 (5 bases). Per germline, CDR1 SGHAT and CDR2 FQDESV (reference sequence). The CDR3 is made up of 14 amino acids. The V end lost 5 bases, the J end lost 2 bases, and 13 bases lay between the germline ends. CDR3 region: CASSRQITPYEQYF. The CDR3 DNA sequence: TGTGCCAGCAGCCGACAGATCACGCCCTACGAGCAGTACTTC.

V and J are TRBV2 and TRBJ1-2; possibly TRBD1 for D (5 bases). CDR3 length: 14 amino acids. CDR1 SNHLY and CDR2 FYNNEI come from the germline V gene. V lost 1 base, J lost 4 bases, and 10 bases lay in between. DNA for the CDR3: TGTGCCAGCAGTGAAGTTTCCAGGGTCTATGGCTACACCTTC. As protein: CASSEVSRVYGYTF.

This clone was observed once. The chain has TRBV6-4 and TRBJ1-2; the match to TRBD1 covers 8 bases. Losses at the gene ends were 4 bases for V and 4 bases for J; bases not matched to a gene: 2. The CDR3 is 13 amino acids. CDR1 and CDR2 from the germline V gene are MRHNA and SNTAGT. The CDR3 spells CASSVGQGYGYTF. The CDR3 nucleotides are TGTGCCAGCAGTGTAGGACAGGGCTATGGCTACACCTTC.

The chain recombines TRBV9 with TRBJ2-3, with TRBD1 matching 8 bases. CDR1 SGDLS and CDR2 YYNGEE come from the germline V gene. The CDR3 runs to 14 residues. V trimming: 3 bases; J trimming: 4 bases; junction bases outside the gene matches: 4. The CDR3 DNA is TGTGCCAGCAGCGCCCTGGACAGGGCAGATACGCAGTATTTT. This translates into CASSALDRADTQYF.

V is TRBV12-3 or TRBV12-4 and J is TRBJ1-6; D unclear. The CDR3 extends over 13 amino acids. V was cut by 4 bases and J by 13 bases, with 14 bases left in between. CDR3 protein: CASSWSALEPLHF. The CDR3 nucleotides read TGTGCCAGCAGTTGGTCAGCGTTAGAGCCCCTCCACTTT.

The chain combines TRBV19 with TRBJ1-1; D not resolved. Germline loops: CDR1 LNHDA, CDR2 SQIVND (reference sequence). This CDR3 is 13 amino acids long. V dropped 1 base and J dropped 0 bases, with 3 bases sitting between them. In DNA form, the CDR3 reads TGTGCCAGTAGTATAGCAGTGAACACTGAAGCTTTCTTT. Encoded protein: CASSIAVNTEAFF.

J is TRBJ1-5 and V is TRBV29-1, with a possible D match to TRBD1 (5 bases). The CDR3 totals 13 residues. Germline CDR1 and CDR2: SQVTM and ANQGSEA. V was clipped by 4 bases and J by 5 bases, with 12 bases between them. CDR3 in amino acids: CSVGRGGDQPQHF. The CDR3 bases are TGCAGCGTTGGAAGGGGAGGAGATCAGCCCCAGCATTTT. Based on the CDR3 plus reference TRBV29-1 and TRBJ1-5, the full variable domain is SAVISQKPSRDICQRGTSLTIQCQVDSQVTMMFWYRQQPGQSLTLIATANQGSEATYESGFVIDKFPISRPNLTFSTLTVSNMSPEDSSIYLCSVGRGGDQPQHFGDGTRLSIL.

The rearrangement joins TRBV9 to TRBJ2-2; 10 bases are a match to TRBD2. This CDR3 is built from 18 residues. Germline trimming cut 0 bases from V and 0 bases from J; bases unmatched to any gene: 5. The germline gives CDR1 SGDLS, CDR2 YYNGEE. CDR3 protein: CASSVALAGASNTGELFF. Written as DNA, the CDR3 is TGTGCCAGCAGCGTAGCCCTAGCGGGGGCCTCGAACACCGGGGAGCTGTTTTTT.

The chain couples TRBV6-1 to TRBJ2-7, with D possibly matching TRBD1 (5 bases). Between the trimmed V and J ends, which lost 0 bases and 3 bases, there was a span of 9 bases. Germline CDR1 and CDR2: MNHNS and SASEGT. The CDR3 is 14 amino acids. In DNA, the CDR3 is TGTGCCAGCAGTGAAGCTGGACAAAACTACGAGCAGTACTTC. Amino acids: CASSEAGQNYEQYF.